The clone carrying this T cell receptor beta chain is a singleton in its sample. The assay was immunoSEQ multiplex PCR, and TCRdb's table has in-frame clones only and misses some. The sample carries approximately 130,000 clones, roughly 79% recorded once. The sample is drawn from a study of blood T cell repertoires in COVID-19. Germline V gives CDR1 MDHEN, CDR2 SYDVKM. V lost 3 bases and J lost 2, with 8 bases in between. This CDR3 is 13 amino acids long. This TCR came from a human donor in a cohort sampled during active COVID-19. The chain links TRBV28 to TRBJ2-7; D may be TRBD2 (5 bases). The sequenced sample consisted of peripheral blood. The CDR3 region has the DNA TGTGCCAGCAGTTTTCGGGGAACCTACGAGCAGTACTTC. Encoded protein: CASSFRGTYEQYF.